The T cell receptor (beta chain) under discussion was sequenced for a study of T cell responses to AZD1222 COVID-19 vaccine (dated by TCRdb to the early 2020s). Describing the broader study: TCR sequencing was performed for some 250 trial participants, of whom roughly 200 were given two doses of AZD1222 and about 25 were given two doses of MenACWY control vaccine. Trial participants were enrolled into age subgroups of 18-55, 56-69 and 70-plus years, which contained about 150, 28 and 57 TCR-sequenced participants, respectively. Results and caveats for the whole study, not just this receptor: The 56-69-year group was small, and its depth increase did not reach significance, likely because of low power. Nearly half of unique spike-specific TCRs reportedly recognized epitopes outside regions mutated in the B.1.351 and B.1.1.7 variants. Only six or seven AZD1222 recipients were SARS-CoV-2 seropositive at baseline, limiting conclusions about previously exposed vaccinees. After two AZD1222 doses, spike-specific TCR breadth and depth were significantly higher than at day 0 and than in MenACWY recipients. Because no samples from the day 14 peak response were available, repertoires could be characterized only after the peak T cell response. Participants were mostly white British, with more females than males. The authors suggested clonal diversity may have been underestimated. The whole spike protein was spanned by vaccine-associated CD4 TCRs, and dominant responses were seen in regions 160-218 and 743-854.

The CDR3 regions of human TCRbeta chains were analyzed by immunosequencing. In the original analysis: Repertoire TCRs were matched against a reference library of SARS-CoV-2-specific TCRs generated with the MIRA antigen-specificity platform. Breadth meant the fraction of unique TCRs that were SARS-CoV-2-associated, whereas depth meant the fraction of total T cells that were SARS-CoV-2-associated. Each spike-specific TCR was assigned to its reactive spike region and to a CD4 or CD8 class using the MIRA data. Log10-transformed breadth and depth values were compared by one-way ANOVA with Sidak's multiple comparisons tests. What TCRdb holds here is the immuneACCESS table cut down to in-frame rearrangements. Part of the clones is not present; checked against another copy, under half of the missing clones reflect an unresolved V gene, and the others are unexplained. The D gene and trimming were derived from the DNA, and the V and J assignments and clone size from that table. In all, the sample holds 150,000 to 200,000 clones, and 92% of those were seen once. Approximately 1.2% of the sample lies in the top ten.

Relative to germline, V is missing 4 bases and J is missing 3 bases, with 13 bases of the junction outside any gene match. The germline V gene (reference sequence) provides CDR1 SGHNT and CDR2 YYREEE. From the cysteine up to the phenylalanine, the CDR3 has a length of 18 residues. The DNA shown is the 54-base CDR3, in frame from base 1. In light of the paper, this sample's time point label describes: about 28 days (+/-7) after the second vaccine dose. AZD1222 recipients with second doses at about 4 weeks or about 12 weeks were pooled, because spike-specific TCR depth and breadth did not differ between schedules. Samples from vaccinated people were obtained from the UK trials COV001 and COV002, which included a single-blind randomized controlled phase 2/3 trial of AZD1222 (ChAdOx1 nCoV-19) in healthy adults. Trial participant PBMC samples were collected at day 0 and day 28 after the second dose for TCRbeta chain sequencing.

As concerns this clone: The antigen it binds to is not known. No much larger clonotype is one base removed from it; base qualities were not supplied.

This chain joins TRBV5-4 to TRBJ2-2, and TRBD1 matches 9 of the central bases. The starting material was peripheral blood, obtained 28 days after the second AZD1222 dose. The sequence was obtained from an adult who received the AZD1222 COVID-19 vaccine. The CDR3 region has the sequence CASSPGTGSPWDTGELFF. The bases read TGTGCCAGCAGCCCAGGGACAGGGAGTCCATGGGACACCGGGGAGCTGTTTTTT.